What follows are 8 T cell receptor beta chains derived from one specimen sequenced in a study of CD8+ T cells in alopecia areata. The treatment was: oral pan-JAK inhibitor, 5-10 mg twice daily. cDNA prepared by RNA extraction and subsequent reverse transcription served as the template for sequencing. Only in-frame clones appear in the TCRdb table, and some are missing; sequencing was by immunoSEQ multiplex PCR. Of over 150,000 clones in the sample, approximately 62% were seen once. Sequencing used CD4+ T cells sorted from blood, obtained at week 24, from a patient treated with tofacitinib. These receptor sequences come from a human donor with alopecia areata.

This clone has only one observation. The genes are TRBV28 and TRBJ2-7; 7 positions match TRBD1. The CDR3 is 14 amino acids. Germline trimming cut 2 bases from V and 5 bases from J; bases unmatched to any gene: 6. The germline CDR1 and CDR2 sequences are MDHEN and SYDVKM. In nucleotides, the CDR3 is TGTGCCAGCAGTTTACCCGGGACAGTTCACGAGCAGTACTTC. This sequence encodes CASSLPGTVHEQYF.

The chain carries TRBV29-1 and TRBJ1-2; TRBD1 agrees at 7 bases. Germline V gene lookup returns CDR1 SQVTM and CDR2 ANQGSEA. This CDR3 contains 13 residues. V trimming: 4 bases; J trimming: 3 bases; junction bases outside the gene matches: 5. The CDR3 protein is CSVGHRGDYGYTF. CDR3 nucleotide sequence: TGCAGCGTTGGACACAGGGGAGACTATGGCTACACCTTC.

This rearrangement joins TRBV30 to TRBJ1-2; a possible D gene is TRBD1 (5 bases). From germline, CDR1 is GTSNPN and CDR2 SVGIG (reference sequence). The CDR3 spans 13 residues. Trimming shortened V by 4 bases and J by 8 bases, and 17 bases separated the two germline ends. CDR3 sequence reads: CAWNAGTAGGYTF. The CDR3 DNA is TGTGCCTGGAATGCGGGGACCGCTGGGGGCTACACCTTC.

In its sample, this clone was seen a few times. The chain combines TRBV15 with TRBJ1-1, with 7 bases that match TRBD1. Germline V gene data show CDR1 as LNHNV and CDR2 as YYDKDF (reference sequence). CDR3 size: 16 residues. The V gene end was trimmed by 4 bases and the J gene end by 5 bases; junction bases not matched to a gene: 13. CDR3 sequence: CATSTTTGDRRTEAFF. The CDR3 DNA follows: TGTGCCACCAGCACTACCACAGGGGATAGGAGAACTGAAGCTTTCTTT.

The genes are TRBV5-1 and TRBJ1-1, with D maybe TRBD1 (6 bases). CDR3 length: 14 residues. Trimming left V 2 bases short and J 2 bases short, with 10 bases between. CDR1 and CDR2 (germline): SGHRS, YFSETQ. The CDR3 DNA reads TGCGCCAGCAGCTTCAACAGGGAAAACACTGAAGCTTTCTTT. This sequence encodes CASSFNRENTEAFF.

As to this clone: Other nucleotide sequences in the sample specify the same CDR3. CDR3 protein: CSARGTGELFF. The CDR3 DNA sequence: TGCAGTGCCCGGGGGACCGGGGAGCTGTTTTTT. The rearrangement links TRBV20-1 to TRBJ2-2, with TRBD2 as a possible D gene (6 bases). Trimming cost V 6 bases and J 5 bases, with 7 bases left between them. The CDR3 spans 11 residues. CDR1 is DFQATT and CDR2 is SNEGSKA in the germline V gene (reference sequence).

The sample holds a few counts of this clone. The chain is built from TRBV2 and TRBJ1-5; D gene uncertain. V lost 6 bases and J 0 bases, leaving 6 bases between the germline ends. Germline V gives CDR1 SNHLY, CDR2 FYNNEI. The CDR3 consists of 13 residues. CDR3 DNA sequence: TGTGCCAGCAGGGTTTCTAGCAATCAGCCCCAGCATTTT. Encoded protein: CASRVSSNQPQHF.

The rearrangement links TRBV7-9 to TRBJ1-2; no reliable D call. CDR3 size: 10 residues. V gave up 5 bases and J gave up 12 bases, with 10 bases separating them. Looked up from germline, CDR1 is SEHNR and CDR2 is FQNEAQ (reference sequence). CDR3 residues: CASSPDNNTF. The CDR3 nucleotides read TGTGCCAGCAGCCCCGACAATAACACCTTC. The full variable domain, completed using reference TRBV7-9 and TRBJ1-2, is DTGVSQNPRHKITKRGQNVTFRCDPISEHNRLYWYRQTLGQGPEFLTYFQNEAQLEKSRLLSDRFSAERPKGSFSTLEIQRTEQGDSAMYLCASSPDNNTFGSGTRLTVV.